The 29 T cell receptor beta chains listed next were all sequenced from one sample in a study of control samples from healthy donors and cancer patients. The method was immunoSEQ multiplex PCR; TCRdb's version includes in-frame clones alone and lacks a portion of them. This table holds about 46,000 clones, almost 90% found once. Material: PBMCs. Receptors were obtained from a man aged 50 to 60 with head and neck cancer.

About this clone: Mismatch with germline at one junction end may stem from a read error. Other DNA sequences in the same sample also yield this CDR3. This sequence joins TRBV14 and TRBJ1-6; no clear D gene. Germline V gene data show CDR1 as SGHDN and CDR2 as FVKESK. The CDR3 runs to 17 residues. CDR3 protein: CASSQWALFSYNSPLHF. The CDR3 DNA reads as TGTGCCAGTAGCCAATGGGCCCTATTCAGTTATAATTCACCCCTCCACTTT.

J is TRBJ2-7 and V is TRBV5-1; 8 bases map to TRBD1. J lost 5 bases, V lost 3 bases, and 10 bases had no gene match. CDR1 is SGHRS, CDR2 YFSETQ, per germline. The CDR3 is 15 amino acids. CDR3 in amino acids: CASSYPGTGGNEQYF. The CDR3 nucleotides are TGCGCCAGCAGCTACCCCGGGACAGGTGGTAACGAGCAGTACTTC.

The chain links TRBV15 to TRBJ1-5; D remains unclear. There are 11 residues in the CDR3. Germline V gives CDR1 LNHNV, CDR2 YYDKDF (reference sequence). Trimming left V 9 bases short and J 7 bases short, with 10 bases between. The CDR3 spells CATGGRQPQHF. The CDR3 DNA follows: TGTGCCACGGGAGGTAGACAGCCCCAGCATTTT.

V and J are TRBV7-2 and TRBJ2-3; no firm D call. Germline V gene sequence: CDR1 SGHTA, CDR2 FQGNSA. CDR3 length: 14 amino acids. V was shortened by 3 bases and J by 1 base, with 8 bases between the two germline ends. The CDR3 sequence: CASSLGAGTDTQYF. As DNA, the CDR3 is TGTGCCAGCAGCTTGGGCGCCGGCACAGATACGCAGTATTTT.

This clone appeared once. V gene TRBV29-1 combines with J gene TRBJ2-6; no clear D. Per germline, CDR1 SQVTM and CDR2 ANQGSEA. CDR3 length: 17 amino acids. V lost 5 bases and J 0 bases, leaving 17 bases between the germline ends. CDR3 DNA sequence: TGCAGCGTTCTGGGGTCCCCAAGGGACTCTGGGGCCAACGTCCTGACTTTC. This sequence encodes CSVLGSPRDSGANVLTF.

This clone was found once. The chain has TRBV25-1 and TRBJ2-5; a weak D match, TRBD2 (5 bases). The germline V and J ends were trimmed by 1 base and 5 bases, with 8 bases remaining between them. Per the germline V gene, CDR1 is MGHDK and CDR2 is SYGVNS. This CDR3 region has 13 residues. This CDR3 reads CASSELGEETQYF. The CDR3 nucleotides read TGTGCCAGCAGTGAATTGGGAGAGGAGACCCAGTACTTC.

Turning to this clone: The sample carries other DNA sequences with the same CDR3. The chain joins TRBV5-1 to TRBJ1-1, with 7 bases aligning to TRBD1. Germline V CDR1 and CDR2: SGHRS, YFSETQ. Unmatched junction bases numbered 4, after V lost 0 bases and J lost 2 bases. The CDR3 spans 15 residues. CDR3 loop: CASSLGQGGNTEAFF. In DNA, the CDR3 is TGCGCCAGCAGCTTGGGGCAGGGGGGAAACACTGAAGCTTTCTTT.

The CDR3 DNA reads TGTGCCAGCAGGACAGACTTAAATTCACCCCTCCACTTT. As protein: CASRTDLNSPLHF. This rearrangement joins TRBV28 to TRBJ1-6, with D perhaps TRBD1 (5 bases). Trimming removed 6 bases at V and 7 bases at J, with 10 bases between. This CDR3 is built from 13 residues. The V gene's germline CDR1 is MDHEN and CDR2 SYDVKM.

V and J are TRBV2 and TRBJ2-2; D uncertain. Germline V gene sequence: CDR1 SNHLY, CDR2 FYNNEI. CDR3 length equals 15 residues. With 2 bases removed from V and 0 bases from J, the gap between germline ends came to 7 bases. The CDR3 protein is CASSETTPNTGELFF. In DNA form, the CDR3 reads TGTGCCAGCAGTGAAACTACCCCGAACACCGGGGAGCTGTTTTTT.

The chain employs TRBV25-1 and TRBJ2-5, with D possibly TRBD2 on 5 matching bases. The CDR3 length is 17 residues. The germline gives CDR1 MGHDK, CDR2 SYGVNS. Trimming shortened V by 0 bases and J by 3 bases, and 17 bases separated the two germline ends. The CDR3 protein is CASSEYRVGLAKETQYF. In DNA, the CDR3 is TGTGCCAGCAGTGAATACAGAGTTGGGCTAGCAAAAGAGACCCAGTACTTC.

The chain employs TRBV5-1 and TRBJ2-2; D may be TRBD1 (5 bases). This CDR3 is built from 14 residues. Germline V gene data show CDR1 as SGHRS and CDR2 as YFSETQ. The ends were cut back, 3 bases at V and 2 bases at J, with 8 bases in the middle. In DNA, the CDR3 is TGCGCCAGCAGCTCCCAGGGAAACACCGGGGAGCTGTTTTTT. Encoded protein: CASSSQGNTGELFF.

The J gene is TRBJ1-1, the V gene TRBV3-1 (or the pseudogene TRBV3-2); 9 bases line up with TRBD1. This CDR3 region has 15 residues. V shed 3 bases and J 4 bases; nucleotides not matched to a gene: 6. Germline CDR1 is LGHDT and CDR2 is YNNKEL (reference sequence). The CDR3 region is CASSHRDRAGTEAFF. DNA of the CDR3: TGTGCCAGCAGCCACCGGGACAGGGCTGGCACTGAAGCTTTCTTT.

Concerning this clone: This CDR3 fails to terminate in the conserved phenylalanine or tryptophan, so it likely reflects a read error. This rearrangement joins TRBV14 to TRBJ2-7; 11 bases map to TRBD1. With 0 bases clipped from V and 3 bases from J, the junction kept 4 bases outside the gene matches. The CDR3 consists of 16 residues. Germline CDR1 reads SGHDN; CDR2 reads FVKESK. The CDR3 loop reads CASSQDLGTGGYEQYS. For the CDR3, the DNA is TGTGCCAGCAGCCAAGATCTCGGGACAGGGGGCTACGAGCAGTACTCC.

This clone has just a few counts. J is TRBJ2-3 and V is TRBV5-5, with TRBD1 matching over 7 bases. With 1 base clipped from V and 3 bases from J, the junction kept 5 bases outside the gene matches. Germline-derived CDR1 and CDR2 are SGHKS and YYEKEE (reference sequence). The CDR3 contains 15 residues. CDR3 nucleotide sequence: TGTGCCAGCAGCTTGATGTTGGGACAGACAGATACGCAGTATTTT. It is translated as CASSLMLGQTDTQYF.

V gene TRBV19 combines with J gene TRBJ2-7; D remains unclear. CDR1 LNHDA and CDR2 SQIVND come from the germline V gene (reference sequence). With 6 bases removed from V and 0 bases from J, the gap between germline ends came to 12 bases. The CDR3 is 14 amino acids. DNA for the CDR3: TGTGCCAGTAGCATCGACTTACGCTCCTACGAGCAGTACTTC. Translation gives CASSIDLRSYEQYF.

The V and J genes are TRBV4-2 and TRBJ2-5; TRBD1 matches 8 bases. V gave up 1 base and J gave up 7 bases; unmatched junction bases: 8. This CDR3 region has 15 residues. Germline V gene lookup returns CDR1 LGHNA and CDR2 YNFKEQ. CDR3 DNA sequence: TGTGCCAGCAGCCAAGCGACAGGGGCTGGTGGGACCCAGTACTTC. As protein: CASSQATGAGGTQYF.

V gene TRBV19 combines with J gene TRBJ2-6; D is undetermined. The CDR3 sequence is 15 residues long. Trimming stripped 8 bases from V and 1 base from J, with 12 bases between. The germline V gene has CDR1 LNHDA and CDR2 SQIVND (reference sequence). This CDR3 is CASGSSGSGANVLTF. CDR3 nucleotides: TGTGCCAGTGGCTCGAGTGGGTCTGGGGCCAACGTCCTGACTTTC.

The chain employs TRBV5-1 and TRBJ1-1; D may be TRBD1 (5 bases). Trimming cost V 2 bases and J 5 bases, with 16 bases left between them. Per germline, CDR1 SGHRS and CDR2 YFSETQ. The CDR3 is made up of 15 amino acids. CDR3 loop: CASSFGGQGGTEAFF. The CDR3 nucleotides read TGCGCCAGCAGCTTCGGTGGCCAGGGAGGAACTGAAGCTTTCTTT.

This chain's CDR3 is CAWSASQGKVQPQHF. Written as DNA, the CDR3 is TGTGCCTGGAGTGCCTCACAGGGGAAGGTTCAGCCCCAGCATTTT. The gene calls are TRBV30 and TRBJ1-5; 7 bases map to TRBD1. Germline values: CDR1 GTSNPN, CDR2 SVGIG (reference sequence). Germline trimming cut 1 base from V and 6 bases from J; bases unmatched to any gene: 9. The CDR3 is 15 residues long.

This chain connects TRBV10-3 to TRBJ2-2; TRBD1 or TRBD2 may be the D gene (7 bases each). V was clipped by 0 bases and J by 6 bases, with 14 bases between them. The CDR3 has 16 residues. The germline V gene encodes CDR1 ENHRY and CDR2 SYGVKD. The DNA of the CDR3 is TGTGCCATCAGTGAGTCGAAGACAGGGAGGGCCGGGGAGCTGTTTTTT. Its translation: CAISESKTGRAGELFF.

The chain joins TRBV5-1 to TRBJ2-2, with 11 bases identical to TRBD2. J gave up 5 bases and V 4 bases, and 7 bases lay outside the gene matches. The CDR3 is 16 amino acids. The V gene's germline CDR1 is SGHRS and CDR2 YFSETQ. The CDR3 protein is CASSVGLAVPTGELFF. As DNA, the CDR3 is TGCGCCAGCAGCGTGGGACTAGCGGTCCCTACCGGGGAGCTGTTTTTT.

The V call is TRBV10-3, the J call TRBJ2-3, with 10 bases identical to TRBD1. Germline CDR1 reads ENHRY; CDR2 reads SYGVKD. The CDR3 is 18 residues long. V lost 0 bases, J lost 1 base, and 7 bases stayed unmatched. This CDR3 reads CAISESIGQGDGTDTQYF. The CDR3 DNA is TGTGCCATCAGTGAGTCAATCGGACAGGGGGATGGCACAGATACGCAGTATTTT.

The V call is TRBV5-8, the J call TRBJ2-7; 9 nucleotides match TRBD2. The ends lost 4 bases at V and 2 bases at J; junction bases unmatched: 10. The CDR3 covers 16 residues. Germline V gives CDR1 SGHTS, CDR2 YDEGEE. The CDR3 DNA reads TGTGCCAGCAGCCCCTTAATTAGCGGGAGTACCTACGAGCAGTACTTC. Residues: CASSPLISGSTYEQYF.

Only one count was recorded for this clone. This chain uses TRBV21-1 with TRBJ2-7; the D call TRBD1 from the table was never checked on the DNA. TRBV21-1 is noted as a pseudogene. The length of the CDR3 is 14 residues. As DNA, the CDR3 is TGTGCCAGCAGCAACCGGGACAGCAACTACGAGCAGTACTTC. This encodes CASSNRDSNYEQYF.

The rearrangement links TRBV6-5 to TRBJ2-2; possibly TRBD2 for D (7 bases). The CDR3 is made up of 16 amino acids. The V end was cut by 0 bases, the J end by 5 bases, with 13 bases between. Germline V gene sequence: CDR1 MNHEY, CDR2 SVGAGI. The CDR3 DNA follows: TGTGCCAGCAGTTACTCGGGGGGGCGCGTTACCGGGGAGCTGTTTTTT. It is translated as CASSYSGGRVTGELFF.

This chain connects TRBV3-1 (or the pseudogene TRBV3-2) to TRBJ1-6; D gene uncertain. V was pared by 1 base and J by 9 bases, with 1 base between. The germline V gene encodes CDR1 LGHDT and CDR2 YNNKEL (reference sequence). The CDR3 spans 11 residues. CDR3 residues: CASSQGSPLHF. CDR3 bases: TGTGCCAGCAGCCAAGGTTCACCCCTCCACTTT.

V gene TRBV20-1 combines with J gene TRBJ2-2, with D unresolved. Per germline, CDR1 DFQATT and CDR2 SNEGSKA (reference sequence). V was cut by 4 bases and J by 2 bases, with 2 bases left in between. The CDR3 has 11 residues. For the CDR3, the DNA is TGCAGTGCTACTAACACCGGGGAGCTGTTTTTT. It codes for CSATNTGELFF.

This rearrangement joins TRBV5-1 to TRBJ2-6; 10 bases map to TRBD1. The CDR3 runs 16 residues. The J segment lost 2 bases and the V segment lost 3 bases, leaving 2 bases of the junction unmatched. CDR1 and CDR2 from the germline V gene are SGHRS and YFSETQ. CDR3: CASSSTGGAGANVLTF. In DNA, the CDR3 is TGCGCCAGCAGCTCGACAGGGGGCGCTGGGGCCAACGTCCTGACTTTC.

This clone was counted once. The chain recombines TRBV30 with TRBJ2-7, with a weak D call TRBD1 (6 bases). Germline loops: CDR1 GTSNPN, CDR2 SVGIG (reference sequence). V was shortened by 4 bases and J by 6 bases, with 16 bases between the two germline ends. This CDR3 region has 13 residues. CDR3 region: CAWTLALGGEQYF. The CDR3 DNA is TGTGCCTGGACCCTCGCGTTAGGGGGCGAGCAGTACTTC.